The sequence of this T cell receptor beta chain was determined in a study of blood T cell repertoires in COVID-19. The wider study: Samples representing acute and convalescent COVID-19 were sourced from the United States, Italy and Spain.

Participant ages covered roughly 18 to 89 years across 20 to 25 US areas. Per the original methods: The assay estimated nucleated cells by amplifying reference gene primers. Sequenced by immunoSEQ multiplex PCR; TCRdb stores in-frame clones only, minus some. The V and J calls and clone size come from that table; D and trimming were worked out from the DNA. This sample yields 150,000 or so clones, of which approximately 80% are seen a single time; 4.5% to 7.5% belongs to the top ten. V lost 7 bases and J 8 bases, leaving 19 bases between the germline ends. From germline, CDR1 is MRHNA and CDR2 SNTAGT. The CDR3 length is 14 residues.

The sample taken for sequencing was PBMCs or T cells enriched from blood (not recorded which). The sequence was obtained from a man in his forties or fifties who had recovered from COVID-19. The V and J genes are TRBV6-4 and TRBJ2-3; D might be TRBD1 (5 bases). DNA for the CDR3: TGTGCCAGCAAGACCACCCAGGGCGCAGGTACGCAGTATTTT. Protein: CASKTTQGAGTQYF.